One sample yielded the 2 T cell receptor beta chains listed below, sequenced in a study of T cells after yellow fever vaccination. TCRdb fed the 5' RACE reads into MiXCR, producing one record per CDR3 protein. The table has 500,000 to 650,000 distinct CDR3 sequences, 9% to 15% seen once. The sample consisted of PBMCs, taken on the day of the yellow fever booster vaccination. The receptors here all came from a man younger than 40 who received the YFV17D yellow fever vaccine.

This chain joins TRBV3-1 and TRBJ2-3; tentative D call: TRBD2 (6 bases). The CDR3 consists of 16 residues. Germline V CDR1 and CDR2: LGHDT, YNNKEL (reference sequence). Between the trimmed V and J ends, which lost 3 bases and 4 bases, there was a span of 17 bases. The CDR3 DNA reads TGTGCCAGCAGCCAGCCCCGGGGGACCCTGCCAGATACGCAGTATTTT. Amino acid sequence: CASSQPRGTLPDTQYF.

V is TRBV20-1 and J is TRBJ2-1; the D is unclear. Looked up from germline, CDR1 is DFQATT and CDR2 is SNEGSKA (reference sequence). Trimming shortened V by 6 bases and J by 10 bases, and 7 bases separated the two germline ends. The CDR3 covers 9 residues. CDR3 nucleotide sequence: TGCAGTGCAAGCGACGAGCAGTTCTTC. As protein: CSASDEQFF.